What follows describes a single T cell receptor beta chain. What it recognizes is unknown. This record belongs to a study of cytomegalovirus exposure and HLA in healthy donors. Broader study findings: Later on, an analysis tied about 17,000 TCR beta sequences to HLA alleles at 0.05 false discovery rate. Donor immune exposure was known only as CMV serostatus. The later analysis indicated that the majority of CMV-associated TCR beta chains appeared HLA-restricted.

This CDR3 is built from 17 residues. CDR1 and CDR2 from the germline V gene are WSHSY and SAAADI. Trimming cost V 3 bases and J 1 base; bases outside gene matches: 10. With 60 Vbeta and 13 Jbeta primers, the PCR was carried out. Source study methods: Unique TCR beta chains numbered 60 million to 100 million in a later analysis, with roughly 9.9 million shared. Method: immunoSEQ multiplex PCR; TCRdb's copy keeps in-frame clones and lacks some. From that table come the V and J calls and clone size; the DNA was used to work out D and trimming. The profile shows under 150,000 clones, approximately 80% of them singletons.

The TCR was taken from a female donor in good health and CMV-seropositive. J is TRBJ2-7 and V is TRBV10-2; TRBD2 agrees at 9 bases. The sequencing input was PBMCs. For the CDR3, the DNA is TGCGCCAGCAGTGATCGGAGCGGGGGGTACCCTTCCTACGAGCAGTACTTC. Encoded protein: CASSDRSGGYPSYEQYF.